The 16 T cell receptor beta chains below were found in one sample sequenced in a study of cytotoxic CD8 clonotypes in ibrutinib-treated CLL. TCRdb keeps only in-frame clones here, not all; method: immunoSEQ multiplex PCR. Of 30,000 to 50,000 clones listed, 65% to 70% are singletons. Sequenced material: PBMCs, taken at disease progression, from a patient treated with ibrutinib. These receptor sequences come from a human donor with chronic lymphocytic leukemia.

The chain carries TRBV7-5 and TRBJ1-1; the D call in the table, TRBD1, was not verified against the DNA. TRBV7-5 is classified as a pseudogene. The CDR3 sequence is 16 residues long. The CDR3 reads CARSLFPIGGNLEAFF. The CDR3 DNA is TGTGCCAGAAGTCTTTTCCCCATAGGGGGCAACCTTGAAGCTTTCTTT.

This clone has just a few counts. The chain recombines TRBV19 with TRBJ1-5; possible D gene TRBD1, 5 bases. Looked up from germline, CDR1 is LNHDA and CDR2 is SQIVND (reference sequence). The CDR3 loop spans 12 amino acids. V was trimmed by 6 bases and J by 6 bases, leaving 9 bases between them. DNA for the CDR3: TGTGCCAGTAGCGGGGCAGGTCAGCCCCAGCATTTT. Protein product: CASSGAGQPQHF.

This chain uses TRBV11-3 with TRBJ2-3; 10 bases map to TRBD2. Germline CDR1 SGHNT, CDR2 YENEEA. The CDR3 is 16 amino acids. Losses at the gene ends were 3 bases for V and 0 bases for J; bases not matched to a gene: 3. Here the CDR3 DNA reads TGTGCCAGCAGCTTGGGACTAGCGTATAGCACAGATACGCAGTATTTT. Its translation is CASSLGLAYSTDTQYF.

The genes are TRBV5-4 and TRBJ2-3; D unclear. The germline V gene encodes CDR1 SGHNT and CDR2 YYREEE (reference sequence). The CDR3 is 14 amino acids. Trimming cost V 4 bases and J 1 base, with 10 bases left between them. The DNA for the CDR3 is TGTGCCAGCAGCGTGCTAGGACGCACAGATACGCAGTATTTT. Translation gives CASSVLGRTDTQYF. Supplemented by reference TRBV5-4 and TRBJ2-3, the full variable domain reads ETGVTQSPTHLIKTRGQQVTLRCSSQSGHNTVSWYQQALGQGPQFIFQYYREEENGRGNFPPRFSGLQFPNYSSELNVNALELDDSALYLCASSVLGRTDTQYFGPGTRLTVL.

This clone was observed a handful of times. The CDR3 is CSVGEGGTGELFF. DNA for the CDR3: TGCAGCGTTGGAGAGGGCGGGACCGGGGAGCTGTTTTTT. This rearrangement joins TRBV29-1 to TRBJ2-2; a weak D match, TRBD2 (5 bases). Trimming pared 4 bases from V and 5 bases from J, leaving 11 bases between. CDR1 is SQVTM, CDR2 ANQGSEA, per germline. The CDR3 has 13 amino acids.

CDR3 in DNA: TGTGCCAGCAGCTTAAGGTCGGGGGAGCAGTACTTC. Translated: CASSLRSGEQYF. V is TRBV7-2 and J is TRBJ2-7; D perhaps matches TRBD2 (5 bases). Trimming took off 2 bases at V and 7 bases at J, with 9 bases between the two ends. The germline CDR1 and CDR2 sequences are SGHTA and FQGNSA. CDR3 length equals 12 residues.

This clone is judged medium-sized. This CDR3 is CASSFAGPSYGYTF. For the CDR3, the DNA is TGTGCCAGTAGTTTCGCAGGGCCGTCCTATGGCTACACCTTC. The V call is TRBV19, the J call TRBJ1-2; perhaps TRBD1 as D (5 bases). This CDR3 is built from 14 residues. The ends were cut back, 5 bases at V and 4 bases at J, with 14 bases in the middle. Germline V CDR1 and CDR2: LNHDA, SQIVND (reference sequence).

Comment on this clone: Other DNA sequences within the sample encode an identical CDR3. CDR3 sequence: CASSQQGLGYEQYF. The DNA for the CDR3 is TGTGCCAGCAGCCAACAGGGTCTGGGCTACGAGCAGTACTTC. The chain recombines TRBV14 with TRBJ2-7; a possible D gene is TRBD1 (5 bases). Germline V gene lookup returns CDR1 SGHDN and CDR2 FVKESK. The CDR3 is made up of 14 amino acids. Trimming stripped 2 bases from V and 3 bases from J, with 11 bases between. The full variable domain, with the rest looked up from reference TRBV14 and TRBJ2-7, is EAGVTQFPSHSVIEKGQTVTLRCDPISGHDNLYWYRRVMGKEIKFLLHFVKESKQDESGMPNNRFLAERTGGTYSTLKVQPAELEDSGVYFCASSQQGLGYEQYFGPGTRLTVT.

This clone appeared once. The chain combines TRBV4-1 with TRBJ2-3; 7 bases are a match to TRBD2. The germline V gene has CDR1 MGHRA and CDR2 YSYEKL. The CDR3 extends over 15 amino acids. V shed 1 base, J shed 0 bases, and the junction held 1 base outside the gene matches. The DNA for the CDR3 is TGCGCCAGCAGCCAAGGGGAGGGCAGCACAGATACGCAGTATTTT. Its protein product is CASSQGEGSTDTQYF.

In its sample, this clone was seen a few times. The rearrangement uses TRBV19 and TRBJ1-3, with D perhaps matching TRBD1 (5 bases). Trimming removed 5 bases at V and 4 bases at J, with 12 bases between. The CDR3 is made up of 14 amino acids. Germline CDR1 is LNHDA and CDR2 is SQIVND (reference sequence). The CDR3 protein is CASSLIKGGNTIYF. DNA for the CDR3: TGTGCCAGTAGTCTTATAAAGGGGGGAAACACCATATATTTT.

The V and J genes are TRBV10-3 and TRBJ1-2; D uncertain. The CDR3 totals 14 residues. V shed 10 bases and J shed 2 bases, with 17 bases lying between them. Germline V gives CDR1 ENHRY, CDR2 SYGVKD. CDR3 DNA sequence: TGTGCCACCGAGTCCGGGGTGGGGAACTATGGCTACACCTTC. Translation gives CATESGVGNYGYTF.

The CDR3 loop reads CASSRGVRAEAFF. CDR3 in DNA: TGTGCCAGCAGCCGGGGGGTTCGGGCGGAAGCTTTCTTT. The rearrangement uses TRBV4-2 and TRBJ1-1; D perhaps matches TRBD1 (5 bases). Deletions cut 4 bases from V and 8 bases from J, with 14 bases between. CDR1 and CDR2 from the germline V gene are LGHNA and YNFKEQ. The CDR3 has 13 residues.

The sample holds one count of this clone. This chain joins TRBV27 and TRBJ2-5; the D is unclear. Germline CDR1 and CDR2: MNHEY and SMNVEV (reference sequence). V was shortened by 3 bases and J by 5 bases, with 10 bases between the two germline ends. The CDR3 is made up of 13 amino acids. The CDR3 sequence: CASSFVRSETQYF. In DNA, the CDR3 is TGTGCCAGCAGTTTTGTGCGGTCGGAGACCCAGTACTTC.

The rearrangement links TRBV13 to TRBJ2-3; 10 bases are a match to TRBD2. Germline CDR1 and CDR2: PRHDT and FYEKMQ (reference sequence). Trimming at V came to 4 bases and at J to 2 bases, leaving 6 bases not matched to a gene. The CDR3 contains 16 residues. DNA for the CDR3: TGTGCCAGCAGCTCCTGGACTAGCGGATACACAGATACGCAGTATTTT. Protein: CASSSWTSGYTDTQYF.

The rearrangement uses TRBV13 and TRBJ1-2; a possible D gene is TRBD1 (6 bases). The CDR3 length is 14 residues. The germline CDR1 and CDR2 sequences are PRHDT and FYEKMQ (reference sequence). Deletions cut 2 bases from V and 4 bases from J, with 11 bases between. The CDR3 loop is CASSLSRGVYGYTF. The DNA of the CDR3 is TGTGCCAGCAGCTTAAGCAGGGGCGTCTATGGCTACACCTTC.

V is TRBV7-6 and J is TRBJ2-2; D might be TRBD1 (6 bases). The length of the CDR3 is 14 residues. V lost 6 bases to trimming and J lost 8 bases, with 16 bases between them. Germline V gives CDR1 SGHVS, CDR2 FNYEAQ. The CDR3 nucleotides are TGTGCCAGCAGTGGGGGCCGGTTTAGTGGGGAGCTGTTTTTT. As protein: CASSGGRFSGELFF.